This passage covers 7 T cell receptor beta chains from one sample sequenced in a study of Graves' ophthalmopathy and Graves' hyperthyroidism. Amplified TCR beta CDR3 regions were obtained using RNA transcripts as template. First-round RT-PCR used HTBI primers; second-round multiplex PCR followed. Using its own MiXCR run on the multiplex PCR reads, TCRdb lists one record per CDR3 protein. The sample carries around 1,000,000 distinct CDR3 sequences, about 36% recorded once. The sample consisted of peripheral blood or thyroid tissue (not recorded which). The receptor set was obtained from an adult man with Graves' hyperthyroidism.

This clonotype was observed a few times. This chain joins TRBV12-5 and TRBJ2-6; unclear D gene. The germline V gene has CDR1 LGHNT and CDR2 FRNRAP. V lost 3 bases and J lost 5, with 5 bases in between. This CDR3 is 13 amino acids long. The chain's CDR3 is CASGLSRANVLTF. CDR3 coding DNA: TGTGCTAGTGGTTTATCTAGGGCCAACGTCCTGACTTTC. The full variable domain, its missing parts supplied by reference TRBV12-5 and TRBJ2-6, is DARVTQTPRHKVTEMGQEVTMRCQPILGHNTVFWYRQTMMQGLELLAYFRNRAPLDDSGMPKDRFSAEMPDATLATLKIQPSEPRDSAVYFCASGLSRANVLTFGAGSRLTVL.

This clonotype appeared a few times. This chain links TRBV29-1 with TRBJ1-2; unclear D gene. Trimming took off 5 bases at V and 10 bases at J, with 17 bases between the two ends. The CDR3 covers 12 residues. Germline CDR1 SQVTM, CDR2 ANQGSEA. The CDR3 DNA reads TGCAGCGTTATCCTCCGGGCCACGGCCTACACCTTC. Its translation: CSVILRATAYTF.

Comment on this clonotype: A much larger clone differs from this one at a single base, so this may be a read error. The chain uses TRBV19 and TRBJ2-2; maybe TRBD2 (5 bases). CDR3 length: 15 residues. V was trimmed by 5 bases and J by 6 bases, leaving 16 bases between them. Germline V gene lookup returns CDR1 LNHDA and CDR2 SQIVND (reference sequence). This CDR3 reads CASSVRGGSAGELFF. The DNA of the CDR3 is TGTGCCAGTAGTGTGCGAGGAGGCAGCGCCGGGGAGCTGTTTTTT.

This clonotype was counted ten times or more. The chain has TRBV7-2 and TRBJ2-2; tentatively, D is TRBD2 (5 bases). V shed 9 bases and J shed 5 bases, with 10 bases lying between them. The CDR3 consists of 12 residues. Germline CDR1 and CDR2: SGHTA and FQGNSA. CDR3 sequence (DNA): TGTGCCAGACGGACTGAGACCGGGGAGCTGTTTTTT. It encodes CARRTETGELFF.

This clonotype appeared many times. V usage is TRBV10-3 and J usage is TRBJ1-2, with TRBD1 identical over 8 bases. V lost 0 bases, J lost 7 bases, and 1 base stayed unmatched. The CDR3 is made up of 13 amino acids. Germline-derived CDR1 and CDR2 are ENHRY and SYGVKD. The chain's CDR3 is CAISESDRGGYTF. In nucleotides, the CDR3 is TGTGCCATCAGTGAGTCAGACAGGGGTGGCTACACCTTC.

The chain combines TRBV27 with TRBJ2-7; D ambiguous. The ends were cut back, 11 bases at V and 4 bases at J, with 15 bases in the middle. CDR3 length equals 12 residues. Germline values: CDR1 MNHEY, CDR2 SMNVEV (reference sequence). Written as DNA, the CDR3 is TGTGCCGGCACCTTACTATTATACGAGCAGTACTTC. Protein product: CAGTLLLYEQYF.

V usage is TRBV4-1 and J usage is TRBJ1-2, with 11 bases aligning to TRBD1. V shed 3 bases and J 7 bases; nucleotides not matched to a gene: 4. The germline CDR1 and CDR2 sequences are MGHRA and YSYEKL. CDR3 length: 14 amino acids. The CDR3 DNA reads as TGCGCCAGCAGCCACGGACAGGGGGCGGTTGGCTACACCTTC. Protein: CASSHGQGAVGYTF.